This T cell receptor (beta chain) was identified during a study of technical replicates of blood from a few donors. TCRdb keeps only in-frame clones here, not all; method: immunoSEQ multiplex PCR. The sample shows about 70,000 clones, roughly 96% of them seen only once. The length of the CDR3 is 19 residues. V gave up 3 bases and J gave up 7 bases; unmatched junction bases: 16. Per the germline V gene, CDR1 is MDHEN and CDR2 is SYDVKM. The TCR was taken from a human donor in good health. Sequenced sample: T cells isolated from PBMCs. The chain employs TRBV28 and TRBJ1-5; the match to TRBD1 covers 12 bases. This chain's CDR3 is CASSFNLPGQGAFGQPQHF. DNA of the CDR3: TGTGCCAGCAGTTTCAATTTACCGGGACAGGGGGCGTTCGGGCAGCCCCAGCATTTT.